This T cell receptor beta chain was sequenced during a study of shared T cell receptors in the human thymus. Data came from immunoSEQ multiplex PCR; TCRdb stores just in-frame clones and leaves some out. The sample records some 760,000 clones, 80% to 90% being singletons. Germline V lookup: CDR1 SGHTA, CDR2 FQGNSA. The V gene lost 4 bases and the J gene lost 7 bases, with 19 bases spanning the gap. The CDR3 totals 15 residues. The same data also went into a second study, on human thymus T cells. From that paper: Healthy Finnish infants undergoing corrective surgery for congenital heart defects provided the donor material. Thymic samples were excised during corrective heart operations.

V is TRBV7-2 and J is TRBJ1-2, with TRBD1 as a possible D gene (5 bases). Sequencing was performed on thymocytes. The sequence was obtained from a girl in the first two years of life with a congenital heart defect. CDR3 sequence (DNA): TGTGCCAGCAGCTCCAGCTTAGCAGGGCGGGGTGGCTACACCTTC. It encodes CASSSSLAGRGGYTF.